Following are 5 T cell receptor beta chains from one sample sequenced in a study of blood T cells in healthy people across ages. A second roughly 7 to 12 cycle PCR used barcoded and J-beta primers. From the 5' RACE reads, TCRdb called clonotypes with MiXCR, one entry per CDR3 protein. The sample carries 1,300,000 or so distinct CDR3 sequences, roughly 64% recorded once. Input material: blood. The source is a young man in good health.

This clonotype occurred a few times. V gene TRBV7-2 combines with J gene TRBJ2-3; perhaps TRBD1 as D (6 bases). There are 14 residues in the CDR3. From germline, CDR1 is SGHTA and CDR2 FQGNSA. Trimming took off 5 bases at V and 5 bases at J, with 14 bases between the two ends. This chain's CDR3 is CASSPQTGVDTQYF. The CDR3 coding sequence is TGTGCCAGCAGCCCCCAGACAGGCGTAGATACGCAGTATTTT.

This clonotype was detected once. This chain joins TRBV20-1 and TRBJ2-1, with TRBD2 identical over 8 bases. There are 15 residues in the CDR3. Unmatched junction bases numbered 13, after V lost 6 bases and J lost 6 bases. The germline V gene has CDR1 DFQATT and CDR2 SNEGSKA (reference sequence). The DNA of the CDR3 is TGCAGTGCGATACCACCGGGACTAGTCCTCAATGAGCAGTTCTTC. Protein sequence: CSAIPPGLVLNEQFF.

The V gene is TRBV27, the J gene TRBJ2-7; no clear D gene. This CDR3 is built from 13 residues. V was trimmed by 5 bases and J by 0 bases, leaving 8 bases between them. Germline CDR1 MNHEY, CDR2 SMNVEV (reference sequence). CDR3 loop: CASSPEPSYEQYF. In DNA form, the CDR3 reads TGTGCCAGCAGTCCCGAACCCTCCTACGAGCAGTACTTC.

The chain carries TRBV6-2 or TRBV6-3 and TRBJ2-7; perhaps TRBD2 as D (5 bases). CDR3 length: 14 residues. V dropped 3 bases and J dropped 3 bases, with 12 bases sitting between them. Germline assignment: CDR1 MNHEY and CDR2 SVGEGT. CDR3 in amino acids: CASSYDASGYEQYF. CDR3 coding DNA: TGTGCCAGCAGTTATGACGCAAGCGGCTACGAGCAGTACTTC.

The chain has TRBV20-1 and TRBJ2-1; D not certain. From germline, CDR1 is DFQATT and CDR2 SNEGSKA (reference sequence). The CDR3 length is 14 residues. Trimming took 3 bases from V and 6 from J, leaving 15 bases between them. The CDR3 DNA reads as TGCAGTGCTAGTGGGGATGGTCGCGGCAATGAGCAGTTCTTC. Protein: CSASGDGRGNEQFF.